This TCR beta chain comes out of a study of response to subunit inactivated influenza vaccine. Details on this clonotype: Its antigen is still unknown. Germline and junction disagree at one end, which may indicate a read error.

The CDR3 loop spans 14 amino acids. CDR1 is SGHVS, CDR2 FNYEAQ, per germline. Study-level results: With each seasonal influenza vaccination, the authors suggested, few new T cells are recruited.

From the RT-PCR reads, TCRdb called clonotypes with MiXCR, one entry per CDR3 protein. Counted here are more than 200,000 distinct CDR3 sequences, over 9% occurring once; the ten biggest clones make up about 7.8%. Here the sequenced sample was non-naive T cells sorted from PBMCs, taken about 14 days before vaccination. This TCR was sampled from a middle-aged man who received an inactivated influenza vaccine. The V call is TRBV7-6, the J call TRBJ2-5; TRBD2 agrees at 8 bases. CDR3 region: CASSPLAVQETHYF. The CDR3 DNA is TGTGCCAGCAGCCCACTAGCGGTCCAAGAGACCCACTACTTC.